These 30 T cell receptor beta chains were sequenced from one sample in a study of control samples from healthy donors and cancer patients. Generated by immunoSEQ multiplex PCR, the TCRdb table keeps only in-frame clones and is missing some. The sample shows 70,000 to 95,000 clones, approximately 93% of them seen only once. The sequenced sample consisted of PBMCs. These receptors were obtained from a woman aged 40-49 years with lung cancer.

The chain carries TRBV6-6 and TRBJ1-1; 7 bases line up with TRBD1. J lost 4 bases, V lost 2 bases, and 4 bases had no gene match. The CDR3 length is 14 residues. From germline, CDR1 is MNHNY and CDR2 SVGAGI (reference sequence). The CDR3 bases are TGTGCCAGCAGTTACCAATCAGGGGGCACTGAAGCTTTCTTT. Protein: CASSYQSGGTEAFF.

The rearrangement joins TRBV6-5 to TRBJ1-4; tentatively, D is TRBD1 (5 bases). V was clipped by 8 bases and J by 6 bases, with 10 bases between them. CDR3 length equals 12 residues. Germline loops: CDR1 MNHEY, CDR2 SVGAGI. DNA for the CDR3: TGTGCCAGCGCAGGGTACTATGAAAAACTGTTTTTT. Translating it yields CASAGYYEKLFF.

This chain joins TRBV10-3 and TRBJ1-2; possible D gene TRBD1, 5 bases. Deletions cut 4 bases from V and 7 bases from J, with 10 bases between. Germline values: CDR1 ENHRY, CDR2 SYGVKD. The CDR3 has 12 amino acids. The CDR3 DNA sequence: TGTGCCATCAGTGGGGGGATCGGTGGCTACACCTTC. Residues: CAISGGIGGYTF.

The chain recombines TRBV27 with TRBJ1-1; possible D gene TRBD1, 5 bases. The germline V gene has CDR1 MNHEY and CDR2 SMNVEV (reference sequence). This CDR3 has 17 residues. Trimming stripped 4 bases from V and 0 bases from J, with 18 bases between. In nucleotides, the CDR3 is TGTGCCAGCAGTTCGCGACAGAGAGCGAACATGAACACTGAAGCTTTCTTT. Translating gives CASSSRQRANMNTEAFF.

The chain uses TRBV19 and TRBJ1-5; no reliable D call. The germline gives CDR1 LNHDA, CDR2 SQIVND (reference sequence). The CDR3 length is 15 residues. V lost 6 bases and J 0 bases, leaving 12 bases between the germline ends. CDR3 sequence: CASSPGYGSNQPQHF. The CDR3 DNA follows: TGTGCCAGTAGCCCAGGCTACGGTAGCAATCAGCCCCAGCATTTT.

The chain carries TRBV2 and TRBJ1-1, with D unresolved. Germline CDR1 is SNHLY and CDR2 is FYNNEI. Trimming removed 4 bases from V and 6 bases from J, with 15 bases in between. This CDR3 region has 14 residues. The CDR3 sequence: CASSVERASPEAFF. The CDR3 region has the DNA TGTGCCAGCAGTGTGGAGAGGGCCTCTCCTGAAGCTTTCTTT.

The rearrangement uses TRBV24-1 and TRBJ2-2; 7 bases fit TRBD2. CDR1 and CDR2 from the germline V gene are KGHDR and SFDVKD. V shed 9 bases, J shed 4 bases, and the junction held 4 bases outside the gene matches. This CDR3 has 13 residues. The DNA for the CDR3 is TGTGCCACCGGGGGGGGTAGCACCGGGGAGCTGTTTTTT. This encodes CATGGGSTGELFF.

The sample holds one count of this clone. The chain joins TRBV28 to TRBJ2-7; TRBD2 matches 7 bases. There are 14 residues in the CDR3. Germline lookup yields CDR1 MDHEN and CDR2 SYDVKM. J was trimmed by 7 bases and V by 7 bases; bases with no gene match: 13. CDR3 sequence reads: CASNKRLAPWEQYF. CDR3 nucleotide sequence: TGTGCCAGCAACAAGAGACTAGCCCCCTGGGAGCAGTACTTC. The entire variable domain, with the rest obtained from reference TRBV28 and TRBJ2-7, is as follows: DVKVTQSSRYLVKRTGEKVFLECVQDMDHENMFWYRQDPGLGLRLIYFSYDVKMKEKGDIPEGYSVSREKKERFSLILESASTNQTSMYLCASNKRLAPWEQYFGPGTRLTVT.

V gene TRBV11-3 combines with J gene TRBJ2-1; D possibly corresponds to TRBD1 (5 bases). The CDR3 is made up of 15 amino acids. Germline CDR1 SGHNT, CDR2 YENEEA. Trimming cost V 0 bases and J 2 bases, with 8 bases left between them. CDR3 sequence reads: CASSLEKGTYNEQFF. CDR3 DNA: TGTGCCAGCAGCTTAGAAAAGGGGACCTACAATGAGCAGTTCTTC.

V gene TRBV19 combines with J gene TRBJ1-2, with TRBD1 identical over 9 bases. The CDR3 is 15 residues long. Germline V gene sequence: CDR1 LNHDA, CDR2 SQIVND (reference sequence). V dropped 7 bases and J dropped 5; count of bases not matched to a gene: 11. CDR3 residues: CASIGPDRGYYGYTF. The CDR3 DNA reads as TGTGCCAGTATCGGGCCGGACAGGGGATATTATGGCTACACCTTC.

This clone appeared once. The gene calls are TRBV7-9 and TRBJ1-3; the match to TRBD1 covers 8 bases. CDR1 SEHNR and CDR2 FQNEAQ come from the germline V gene (reference sequence). The V segment lost 5 bases and the J segment 7 bases; nucleotides outside the gene matches: 16. This CDR3 is built from 17 residues. CDR3 in amino acids: CASSRTTGVPWRNTIYF. The CDR3 nucleotides read TGTGCCAGCAGCCGTACGACAGGGGTCCCCTGGCGGAACACCATATATTTT. Based on the CDR3 plus reference TRBV7-9 and TRBJ1-3, the full variable domain is DTGVSQNPRHKITKRGQNVTFRCDPISEHNRLYWYRQTLGQGPEFLTYFQNEAQLEKSRLLSDRFSAERPKGSFSTLEIQRTEQGDSAMYLCASSRTTGVPWRNTIYFGEGSWLTVV.

The J gene is TRBJ1-1, the V gene TRBV5-1, with a possible D match to TRBD1 (6 bases). CDR1 and CDR2 (germline): SGHRS, YFSETQ. CDR3 length equals 13 residues. Trimming left V 1 base short and J 7 bases short, with 11 bases between. Written as DNA, the CDR3 is TGCGCCAGCAGCTTGAGGACAGAAAGTGAAGCTTTCTTT. This translates into CASSLRTESEAFF.

The rearrangement links TRBV3-1 (or the pseudogene TRBV3-2) to TRBJ2-7; possibly TRBD2 for D (6 bases). V lost 3 bases, J lost 2 bases, and 17 bases lay in between. The germline gives CDR1 LGHDT, CDR2 YNNKEL (reference sequence). The CDR3 is made up of 16 amino acids. DNA for the CDR3: TGTGCCAGCAGCCAGAAGGGACTTTCATCAACCTACGAGCAGTACTTC. Residues: CASSQKGLSSTYEQYF.

The chain recombines TRBV11-2 with TRBJ2-5; 12 positions match TRBD2. Trimming removed 5 bases from V and 2 bases from J; junction bases left unmatched: 15. Germline loops: CDR1 SGHAT, CDR2 FQNNGV. The CDR3 covers 19 residues. CDR3 protein: CASSTQVTSGGPSQETQYF. The CDR3 nucleotides are TGTGCCAGCAGCACCCAGGTGACTAGCGGGGGCCCGTCGCAAGAGACCCAGTACTTC.

The CDR3 spells CASSTTGTGNEKLFF. The CDR3 nucleotides are TGTGCCAGCAGCACCACCGGGACAGGGAATGAAAAACTGTTTTTT. The V call is TRBV13, the J call TRBJ1-4; 9 nucleotides align to TRBD1. This CDR3 region has 15 residues. J was trimmed by 5 bases and V by 5 bases; bases with no gene match: 6. Germline CDR1 reads PRHDT; CDR2 reads FYEKMQ (reference sequence).

A few counts support this clone. This CDR3 is CASSYRRGYTLGNTEAFF. The CDR3, as DNA: TGTGCCAGCAGTTACCGCAGGGGGTATACGTTAGGGAACACTGAAGCTTTCTTT. The J gene is TRBJ1-1, the V gene TRBV6-2 or TRBV6-3, with 7 bases aligning to TRBD1. The CDR3 loop spans 18 amino acids. Germline loops: CDR1 MNHEY, CDR2 SVGEGT. V shed 2 bases and J 1 base; nucleotides not matched to a gene: 13.

The J gene is TRBJ1-1, the V gene TRBV6-6; D not certain. CDR1 and CDR2 (germline): MNHNY, SVGAGI (reference sequence). Trimming took 0 bases from V and 4 from J, leaving 6 bases between them. The CDR3 totals 13 residues. The CDR3 coding sequence is TGTGCCAGCAGTTACTCTCAGGCCACTGAAGCTTTCTTT. Translating it yields CASSYSQATEAFF.

The chain joins TRBV9 to TRBJ1-1, with TRBD1 identical over 11 bases. Germline lookup yields CDR1 SGDLS and CDR2 YYNGEE. Trimming at V came to 2 bases and at J to 4 bases, leaving 4 bases not matched to a gene. The CDR3 totals 15 residues. This CDR3 is CASSVAGTGGTEAFF. DNA for the CDR3: TGTGCCAGCAGCGTGGCCGGGACAGGGGGCACTGAAGCTTTCTTT.

For the CDR3, the DNA is TGTGCCAGCAGCCAACCCAGGACAGGTCTCTCTGAAGCTTTCTTT. Encoded protein: CASSQPRTGLSEAFF. The chain carries TRBV11-2 and TRBJ1-1; 7 bases are shared with TRBD1. Germline lookup yields CDR1 SGHAT and CDR2 FQNNGV. There are 15 residues in the CDR3. V lost 5 bases and J lost 6; bases outside the gene matches: 12.

Here the CDR3 DNA reads TGCGCCAGCAGCGCAGGGCACGGGGAGCTGTTTTTT. Protein product: CASSAGHGELFF. The V call is TRBV5-1, the J call TRBJ2-2; D might be TRBD1 (5 bases). Trimming pared 4 bases from V and 7 bases from J, leaving 8 bases between. Germline V CDR1 and CDR2: SGHRS, YFSETQ. The CDR3 length is 12 residues.

The V and J genes are TRBV19 and TRBJ1-5; 8 bases are shared with TRBD1. Germline V gene lookup returns CDR1 LNHDA and CDR2 SQIVND (reference sequence). The V segment lost 3 bases and the J segment 2 bases; nucleotides outside the gene matches: 3. The CDR3 totals 15 residues. CDR3 sequence (DNA): TGTGCCAGTAGTATCGCGGGACAGGGCAATCAGCCCCAGCATTTT. Translated: CASSIAGQGNQPQHF.

This clone is a singleton in its sample. This chain links TRBV18 with TRBJ1-2; D perhaps matches TRBD1 (5 bases). V was cut by 4 bases and J by 4 bases, with 16 bases left in between. This CDR3 has 15 amino acids. CDR1 and CDR2 (germline): KGHSH, LQKENI. The CDR3 sequence: CASSLSGAQGYGYTF. The CDR3 nucleotides are TGTGCCAGCTCACTCAGCGGGGCTCAGGGCTATGGCTACACCTTC.

The V call is TRBV27, the J call TRBJ2-7, with 7 positions matching TRBD1. With 8 bases clipped from V and 10 bases from J, the junction kept 14 bases outside the gene matches. The CDR3 is 13 residues long. Germline lookup yields CDR1 MNHEY and CDR2 SMNVEV (reference sequence). The CDR3: CASASTGKSQQYF. CDR3 nucleotide sequence: TGTGCCAGCGCCTCGACAGGGAAAAGCCAACAGTACTTC.

This chain links TRBV2 with TRBJ2-1; D perhaps matches TRBD2 (6 bases). The CDR3 has 13 amino acids. The V end was cut by 7 bases, the J end by 2 bases, with 9 bases between. CDR1 is SNHLY and CDR2 is FYNNEI in the germline V gene. CDR3 amino acids: CASTSVTYNEQFF. The CDR3, as DNA: TGTGCCAGCACTAGCGTCACCTACAATGAGCAGTTCTTC.

V is TRBV9 and J is TRBJ1-5; 7 bases map to TRBD1. V was pared by 3 bases and J by 1 base, with 4 bases of the junction left unmatched. The CDR3 length is 15 residues. Looked up from germline, CDR1 is SGDLS and CDR2 is YYNGEE. This CDR3 reads CASSARGQSNQPQHF. The CDR3 coding sequence is TGTGCCAGCAGCGCGAGGGGACAGAGCAATCAGCCCCAGCATTTT.

The chain carries TRBV27 and TRBJ1-4; TRBD1 matches 9 bases. The CDR3 has 14 amino acids. V was pared by 5 bases and J by 13 bases, with 11 bases of the junction left unmatched. Germline-derived CDR1 and CDR2 are MNHEY and SMNVEV (reference sequence). Here the CDR3 reads CASSPARDREILFF. As DNA, the CDR3 is TGTGCCAGCAGTCCCGCCCGGGACAGGGAGATACTGTTTTTT. Full variable domain (remainder filled in from reference TRBV27 and TRBJ1-4): EAQVTQNPRYLITVTGKKLTVTCSQNMNHEYMSWYRQDPGLGLRQIYYSMNVEVTDKGDVPEGYKVSRKEKRNFPLILESPSPNQTSLYFCASSPARDREILFFGSGTQLSVL.

This chain joins TRBV5-6 and TRBJ1-1; tentatively, D is TRBD1 (6 bases). This CDR3 is built from 15 residues. Germline loops: CDR1 SGHDT, CDR2 YYEEEE. Trimming stripped 2 bases from V and 4 bases from J, with 15 bases between. CDR3 residues: CASSFGGGMGTEAFF. The CDR3 DNA is TGTGCCAGCAGCTTTGGTGGGGGCATGGGCACTGAAGCTTTCTTT. Combining the CDR3 with reference TRBV5-6 and TRBJ1-1 gives the whole variable domain DAGVTQSPTHLIKTRGQQVTLRCSPKSGHDTVSWYQQALGQGPQFIFQYYEEEERQRGNFPDRFSGHQFPNYSSELNVNALLLGDSALYLCASSFGGGMGTEAFFGQGTRLTVV.

The rearrangement joins TRBV7-2 to TRBJ1-5; D perhaps matches TRBD1 (6 bases). Germline V gene sequence: CDR1 SGHTA, CDR2 FQGNSA. Trimming pared 3 bases from V and 6 bases from J, leaving 12 bases between. CDR3 length: 14 amino acids. This CDR3 is CASSFTGPSQPQHF. The CDR3 DNA follows: TGTGCCAGCAGCTTTACAGGGCCCTCTCAGCCCCAGCATTTT.

Here the CDR3 DNA reads TGTGCTAGTGGTCCGGAAGGAGGACCGTATAATTCACCCCTCCACTTT. It yields the protein CASGPEGGPYNSPLHF. The chain employs TRBV12-5 and TRBJ1-6; D is ambiguous. CDR1 LGHNT and CDR2 FRNRAP come from the germline V gene. Trimming took 5 bases from V and 4 from J, leaving 15 bases between them. CDR3 length equals 16 residues. The full variable domain, its missing parts supplied by reference TRBV12-5 and TRBJ1-6, is DARVTQTPRHKVTEMGQEVTMRCQPILGHNTVFWYRQTMMQGLELLAYFRNRAPLDDSGMPKDRFSAEMPDATLATLKIQPSEPRDSAVYFCASGPEGGPYNSPLHFGNGTRLTVT.

V gene TRBV11-3 combines with J gene TRBJ2-2; D remains ambiguous. In germline, CDR1 is SGHNT, CDR2 YENEEA. The ends were cut back, 5 bases at V and 7 bases at J, with 8 bases in the middle. This CDR3 has 12 residues. The CDR3 reads CASSPRGGELFF. In DNA form, the CDR3 reads TGTGCCAGCAGCCCGCGTGGCGGGGAGCTGTTTTTT.